This record covers a single T cell receptor beta chain. No antigen is known for it. The sample's treatment: around 19 received Ad26.COV2.S at low or high dose, single or two shots; about five received placebo; per-sample allocation not given. The samples were gathered on day 63 after the first injection of vaccine or placebo. Participants' vaccine, an Ad26 vector, delivered Wuhan-strain SARS-CoV-2 spike. In germline, CDR1 is SGHNT, CDR2 YYREEE (reference sequence). V was pared by 0 bases and J by 4 bases, with 4 bases of the junction left unmatched. CDR3 length: 15 amino acids. This sample is part of a study of Ad26.COV2.S vaccination and SARS-CoV-2 variants. On the study more broadly: Of the COV1001 trial arms, the Ad26.COV2.S arm included the donor. Once, or twice with 56 days between doses, Ad26.COV2.S was given intramuscularly. Study-wide results and limits: Marked by substantial breadth, spike-specific CD8+ and CD4+ T cell responses were reportedly seen after vaccination.

Method: immunoSEQ multiplex PCR; TCRdb's copy keeps in-frame clones and lacks some. The sample includes a few hundred thousand clones, 83% of them seen just once. The source is a person aged 18-65 years who received the Ad26.COV2.S COVID-19 vaccine or a placebo. Sequencing used peripheral blood, obtained in a trial of Ad26.COV2.S vaccine versus placebo. The gene calls are TRBV5-4 and TRBJ1-2; the match to TRBD1 covers 9 bases. The DNA for the CDR3 is TGTGCCAGCAGCTTGGTGACAGGGGGTCCCTATGGCTACACCTTC. Its protein product is CASSLVTGGPYGYTF.